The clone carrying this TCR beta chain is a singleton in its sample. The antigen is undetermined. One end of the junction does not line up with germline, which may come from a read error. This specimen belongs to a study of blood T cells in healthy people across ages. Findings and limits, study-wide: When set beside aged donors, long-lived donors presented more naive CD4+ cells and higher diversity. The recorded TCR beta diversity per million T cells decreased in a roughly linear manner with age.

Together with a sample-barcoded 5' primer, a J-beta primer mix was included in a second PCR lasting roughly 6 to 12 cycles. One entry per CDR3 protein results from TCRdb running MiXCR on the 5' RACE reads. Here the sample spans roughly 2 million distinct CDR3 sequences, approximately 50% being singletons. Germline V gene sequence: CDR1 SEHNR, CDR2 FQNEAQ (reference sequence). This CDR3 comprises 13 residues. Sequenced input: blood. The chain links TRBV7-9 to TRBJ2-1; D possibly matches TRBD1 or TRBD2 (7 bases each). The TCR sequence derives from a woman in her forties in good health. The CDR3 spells CPSPGGAPDEQFF. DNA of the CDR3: TGTCCCAGCCCAGGGGGGGCGCCTGATGAGCAGTTCTTC.